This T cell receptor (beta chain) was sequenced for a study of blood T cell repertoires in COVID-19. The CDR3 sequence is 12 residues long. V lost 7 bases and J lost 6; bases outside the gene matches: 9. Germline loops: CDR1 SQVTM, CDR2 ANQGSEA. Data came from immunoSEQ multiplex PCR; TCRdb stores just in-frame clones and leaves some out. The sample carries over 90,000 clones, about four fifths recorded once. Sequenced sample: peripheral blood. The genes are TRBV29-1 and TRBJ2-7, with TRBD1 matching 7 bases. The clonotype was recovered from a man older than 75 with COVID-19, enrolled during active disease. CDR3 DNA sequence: TGCAGCGGCCGGGACAGAGTATCCGAGCAGTACTTC. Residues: CSGRDRVSEQYF.